This TCR beta chain was recovered during a study of T cells in Graves' hyperthyroidism and ophthalmopathy. Uncontrolled infection, other autoimmune disease, pregnancy and lactation each barred patients from inclusion. This clonotype was counted many times. What it recognizes is unknown. Findings of the study overall: Most expanded thyroid clonotypes above 0.001 recurred in blood.

Amplification targeted TCR beta CDR3 regions from RNA transcripts. The study used the HTBI primer set for a first-round RT-PCR of the TCR CDR3. TCRdb re-called the multiplex PCR reads with MiXCR, one entry per CDR3 protein. The data contain 280,000 or so distinct CDR3 sequences, 25% of them singletons. V lost 7 bases, J lost 10 bases, and 13 bases lay in between. CDR3 size: 11 residues. The gene calls are TRBV12-3 or TRBV12-4 and TRBJ1-1, with D possibly TRBD1 on 5 matching bases. Sequencing was performed on blood. The sequence derives from a man aged 40-50 years with Graves' hyperthyroidism that later progressed to Graves' ophthalmopathy. The CDR3 DNA sequence: TGTGCCAGCAAAGGGGCTGGGGGAGCTTTCTTT. It encodes CASKGAGGAFF.